This TCR beta chain comes out of a study of T cells in Graves' hyperthyroidism and ophthalmopathy. This clonotype was recorded many times. The target antigen is unknown. Exclusion of patients followed from uncontrolled infection, other autoimmune disease, pregnancy or lactation. Amplified TCR beta CDR3 regions came from RNA transcripts. First-round RT-PCR of the TCR CDR3 relied on the HTBI primer set. One entry per CDR3 protein, called by TCRdb with MiXCR from the multiplex PCR reads. Altogether roughly 500,000 distinct CDR3 sequences are present, approximately 44% being singletons, with the ten largest covering roughly 19%. CDR3 length equals 16 residues. Trimming left V 8 bases short and J 0 bases short, with 19 bases between. Germline V CDR1 and CDR2: ENHRY, SYGVKD. Broader study findings: For ophthalmopathy, model prediction preceded onset by a median about 6.2 months. Blood also carried most thyroid clonotypes expanded above 0.001. From stable hyperthyroidism, ophthalmopathy was separated by a 13 V-J model.

Sequencing was performed on peripheral blood or thyroid tissue (not recorded which). The sequence was collected from an adult woman with Graves' disease, either hyperthyroidism or ophthalmopathy (not recorded which). The rearrangement links TRBV10-3 to TRBJ1-2; D is unclear. This CDR3 reads CAISQSLGKANYGYTF. CDR3 DNA: TGTGCCATCTCTCAGAGTCTTGGCAAAGCTAACTATGGCTACACCTTC.